These 5 T cell receptor beta chains share one sample of origin, sequenced in a study of identical twins. TCRdb passed the 5' RACE reads through MiXCR, listing each CDR3 protein once. The sample yields 450,000 to 500,000 distinct CDR3 sequences, about 13% seen once. The sample was also linked to a second study, of yellow fever vaccine responses in identical twins.

Sequenced input: CD4+ T cells sorted from blood. The source of these receptors is a woman aged 18-35 years in good health.

This clonotype has just one count. This rearrangement joins TRBV12-3 or TRBV12-4 to TRBJ2-2; 7 bases match TRBD1. The CDR3 is made up of 17 amino acids. After removal of 4 bases from V and 4 bases from J, the junction contained 12 bases not matched to a gene. The CDR3 sequence is CASSSFLGGAGTGELFF. DNA of the CDR3: TGTGCCAGCAGTTCTTTTTTAGGGGGCGCGGGCACCGGGGAGCTGTTTTTT.

V is TRBV5-1 and J is TRBJ1-4; a weak D match, TRBD1 (5 bases). Germline CDR1 and CDR2: SGHRS and YFSETQ. The CDR3 extends over 14 amino acids. The V end was cut by 1 base, the J end by 5 bases, with 9 bases between. CDR3 sequence: CASSLRDSNEKLFF. Here the CDR3 DNA reads TGCGCCAGCAGCTTGCGAGACAGCAATGAAAAACTGTTTTTT.

The CDR3 DNA sequence: TGCAGTGCTAGCGGAGCGGGATCCCCCAACCAAGAGACCCAGTACTTC. Protein sequence: CSASGAGSPNQETQYF. This chain links TRBV20-1 with TRBJ2-5, with 7 positions matching TRBD2. The CDR3 spans 16 residues. Germline V gene sequence: CDR1 DFQATT, CDR2 SNEGSKA (reference sequence). Trimming cost V 3 bases and J 0 bases; bases outside gene matches: 10.

This clonotype occurred a few times. DNA for the CDR3: TGTGCCAGCAGCTTGGTGGGGGCCCTAGCGGGGGTCACAGATACGCAGTATTTT. Protein product: CASSLVGALAGVTDTQYF. This sequence joins TRBV5-5 and TRBJ2-3; 10 bases match TRBD2. Trimming took 0 bases from V and 2 from J; bases not matched to a gene: 9. This CDR3 is built from 18 residues. Germline CDR1 SGHKS, CDR2 YYEKEE (reference sequence).

This chain joins TRBV29-1 and TRBJ2-7; 10 nucleotides line up with TRBD1. The CDR3 runs to 12 residues. In germline, CDR1 is SQVTM, CDR2 ANQGSEA. Germline trimming cut 0 bases from V and 11 bases from J; bases unmatched to any gene: 4. As DNA, the CDR3 is TGCAGCGTTGAAGAAGGGGGACAGGGGAAGTACTTC. This codes for CSVEEGGQGKYF.